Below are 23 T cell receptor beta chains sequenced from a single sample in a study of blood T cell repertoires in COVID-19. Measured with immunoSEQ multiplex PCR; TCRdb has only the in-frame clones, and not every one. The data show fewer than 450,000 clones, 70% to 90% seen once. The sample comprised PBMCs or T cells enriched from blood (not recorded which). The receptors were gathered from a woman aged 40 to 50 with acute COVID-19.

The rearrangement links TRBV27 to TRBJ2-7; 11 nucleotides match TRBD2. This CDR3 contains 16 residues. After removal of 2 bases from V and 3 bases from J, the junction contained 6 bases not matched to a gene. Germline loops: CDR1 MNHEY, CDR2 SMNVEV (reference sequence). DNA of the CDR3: TGTGCCAGCAGTTTACGGGGGACTAGCGGAGTCTACGAGCAGTACTTC. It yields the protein CASSLRGTSGVYEQYF.

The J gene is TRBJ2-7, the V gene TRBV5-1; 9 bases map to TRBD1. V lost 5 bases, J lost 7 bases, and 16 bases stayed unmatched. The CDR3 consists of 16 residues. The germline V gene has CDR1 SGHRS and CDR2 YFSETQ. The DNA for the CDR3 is TGCGCCAGCAGACCGGCGGCTGGACAGGGGTTCGAAGAGCAGTACTTC. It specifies CASRPAAGQGFEEQYF.

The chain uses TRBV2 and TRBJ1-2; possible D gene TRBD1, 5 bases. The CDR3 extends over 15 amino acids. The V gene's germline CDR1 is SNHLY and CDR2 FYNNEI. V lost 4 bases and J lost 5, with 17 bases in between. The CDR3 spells CASSGPRVAPYGYTF. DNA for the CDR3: TGTGCCAGCAGTGGGCCCAGGGTGGCACCTTATGGCTACACCTTC. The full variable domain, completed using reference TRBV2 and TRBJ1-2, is EPEVTQTPSHQVTQMGQEVILRCVPISNHLYFYWYRQILGQKVEFLVSFYNNEISEKSEIFDDQFSVERPDGSNFTLKIRSTKLEDSAMYFCASSGPRVAPYGYTFGSGTRLTVV.

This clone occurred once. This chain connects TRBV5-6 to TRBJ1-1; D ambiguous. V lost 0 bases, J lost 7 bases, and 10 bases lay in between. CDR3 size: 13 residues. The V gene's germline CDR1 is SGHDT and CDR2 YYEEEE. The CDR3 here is CASSLALVYEAFF. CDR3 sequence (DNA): TGTGCCAGCAGCTTGGCCCTGGTCTATGAAGCTTTCTTT. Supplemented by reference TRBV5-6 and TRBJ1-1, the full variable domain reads DAGVTQSPTHLIKTRGQQVTLRCSPKSGHDTVSWYQQALGQGPQFIFQYYEEEERQRGNFPDRFSGHQFPNYSSELNVNALLLGDSALYLCASSLALVYEAFFGQGTRLTVV.

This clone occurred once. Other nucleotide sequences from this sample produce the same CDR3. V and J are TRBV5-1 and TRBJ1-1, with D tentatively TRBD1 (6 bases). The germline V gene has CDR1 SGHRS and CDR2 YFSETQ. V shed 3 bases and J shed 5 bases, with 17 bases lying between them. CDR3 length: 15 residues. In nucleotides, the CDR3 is TGCGCCAGCAGCTCCAGTACAGGGAGAGGAACTGAAGCTTTCTTT. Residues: CASSSSTGRGTEAFF.

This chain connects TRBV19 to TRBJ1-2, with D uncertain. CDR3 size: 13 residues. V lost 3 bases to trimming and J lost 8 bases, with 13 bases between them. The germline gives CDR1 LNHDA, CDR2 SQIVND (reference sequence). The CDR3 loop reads CASSMSVAQGYTF. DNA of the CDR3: TGTGCCAGTAGTATGAGCGTCGCCCAAGGCTACACCTTC.

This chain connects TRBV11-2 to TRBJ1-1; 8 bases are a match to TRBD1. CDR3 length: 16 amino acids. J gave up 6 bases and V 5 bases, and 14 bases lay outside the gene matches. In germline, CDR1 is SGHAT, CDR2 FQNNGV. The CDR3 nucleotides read TGTGCCAGCAGCGTAGGTTTGACAGGGGTTTGGTCTGAAGCTTTCTTT. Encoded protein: CASSVGLTGVWSEAFF.

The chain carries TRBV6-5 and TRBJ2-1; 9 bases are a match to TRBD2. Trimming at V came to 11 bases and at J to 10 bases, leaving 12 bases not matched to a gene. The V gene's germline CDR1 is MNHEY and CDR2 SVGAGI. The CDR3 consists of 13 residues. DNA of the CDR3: TGTGCCGTTAGCGGGGGCCTCGAAAGGGAGCAGTTCTTC. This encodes CAVSGGLEREQFF.

This CDR3 reads CASSDKRYNQPQHF. The CDR3 coding sequence is TGTGCCAGCAGTGATAAGAGGTACAATCAGCCCCAGCATTTT. V gene TRBV2 combines with J gene TRBJ1-5; D unclear. Trimming removed 3 bases from V and 3 bases from J, with 9 bases in between. Germline values: CDR1 SNHLY, CDR2 FYNNEI. The CDR3 is made up of 14 amino acids.

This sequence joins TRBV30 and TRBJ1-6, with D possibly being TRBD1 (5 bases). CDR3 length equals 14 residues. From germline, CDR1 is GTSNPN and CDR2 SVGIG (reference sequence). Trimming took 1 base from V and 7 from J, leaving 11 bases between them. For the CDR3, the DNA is TGTGCCTGGAGTGCGAGCAGGGTCAATTCACCCCTCCACTTT. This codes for CAWSASRVNSPLHF.

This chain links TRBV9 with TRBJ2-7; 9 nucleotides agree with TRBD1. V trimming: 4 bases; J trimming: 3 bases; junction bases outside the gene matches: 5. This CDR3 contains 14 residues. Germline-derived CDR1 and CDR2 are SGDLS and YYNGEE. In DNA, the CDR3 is TGTGCCAGCAGCTTTAGACAGGGGGTCTACGAGCAGTACTTC. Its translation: CASSFRQGVYEQYF.

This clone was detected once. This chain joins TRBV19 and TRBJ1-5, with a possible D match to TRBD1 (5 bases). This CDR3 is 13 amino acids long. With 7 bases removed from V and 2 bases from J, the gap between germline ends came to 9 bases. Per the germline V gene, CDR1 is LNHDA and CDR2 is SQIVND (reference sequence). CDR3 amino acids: CASKSQGNQPQHF. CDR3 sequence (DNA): TGTGCCAGTAAATCACAGGGCAATCAGCCCCAGCATTTT. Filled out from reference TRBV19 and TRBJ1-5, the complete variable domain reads DGGITQSPKYLFRKEGQNVTLSCEQNLNHDAMYWYRQDPGQGLRLIYYSQIVNDFQKGDIAEGYSVSREKKESFPLTVTSAQKNPTAFYLCASKSQGNQPQHFGDGTRLSIL.

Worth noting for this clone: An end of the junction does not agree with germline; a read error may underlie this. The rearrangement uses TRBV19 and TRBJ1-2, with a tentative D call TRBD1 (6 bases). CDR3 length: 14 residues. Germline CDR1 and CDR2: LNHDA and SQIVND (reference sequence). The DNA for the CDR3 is TGTGCCAGTACAGAGACAGGTTTTACCTATGACTACACCTTC. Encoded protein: CASTETGFTYDYTF.

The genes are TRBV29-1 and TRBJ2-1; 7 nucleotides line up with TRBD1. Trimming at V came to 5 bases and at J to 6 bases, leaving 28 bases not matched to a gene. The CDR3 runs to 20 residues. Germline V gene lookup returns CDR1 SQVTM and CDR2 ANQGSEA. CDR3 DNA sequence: TGCAGCGTTCGTTTAGGGTTCAGAGGGACAGTCGGGCGAAAGGGCAATGAGCAGTTCTTC. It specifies CSVRLGFRGTVGRKGNEQFF.

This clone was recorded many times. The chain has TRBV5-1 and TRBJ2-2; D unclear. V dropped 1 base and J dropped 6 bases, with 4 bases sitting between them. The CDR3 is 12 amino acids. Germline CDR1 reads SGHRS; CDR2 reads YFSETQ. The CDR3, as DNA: TGCGCCAGCAGCTTGACAGCCGGGGAGCTGTTTTTT. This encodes CASSLTAGELFF.

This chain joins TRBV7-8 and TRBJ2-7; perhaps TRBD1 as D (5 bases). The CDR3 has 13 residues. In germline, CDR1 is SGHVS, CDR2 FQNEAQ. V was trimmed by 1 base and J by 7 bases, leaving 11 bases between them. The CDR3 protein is CASSLDQGREQYF. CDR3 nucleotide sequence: TGTGCCAGCAGCTTAGACCAGGGTCGTGAGCAGTACTTC.

The CDR3 DNA reads as TGTGCCAGCAGTGGATTTCTCGGGACACAGGGTACCGGGGAGCTGTTTTTT. As protein: CASSGFLGTQGTGELFF. This sequence joins TRBV25-1 and TRBJ2-2, with D possibly being TRBD1 (6 bases). Trimming took 4 bases from V and 5 from J, leaving 20 bases between them. This CDR3 spans 17 amino acids. In germline, CDR1 is MGHDK, CDR2 SYGVNS.

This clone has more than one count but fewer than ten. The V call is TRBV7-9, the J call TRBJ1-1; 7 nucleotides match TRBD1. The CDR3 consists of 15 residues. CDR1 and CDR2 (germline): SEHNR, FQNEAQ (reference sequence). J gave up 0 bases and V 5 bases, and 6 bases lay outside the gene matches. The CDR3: CASSLPTGLNTEAFF. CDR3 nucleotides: TGTGCCAGCAGCCTCCCGACAGGGTTGAACACTGAAGCTTTCTTT.

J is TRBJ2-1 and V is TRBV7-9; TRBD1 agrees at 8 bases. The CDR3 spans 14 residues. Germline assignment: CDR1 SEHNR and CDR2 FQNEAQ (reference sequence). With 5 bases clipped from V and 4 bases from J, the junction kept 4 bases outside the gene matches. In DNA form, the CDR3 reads TGTGCCAGCAGCCAACGGGACAGGTACAATGAGCAGTTCTTC. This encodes CASSQRDRYNEQFF.

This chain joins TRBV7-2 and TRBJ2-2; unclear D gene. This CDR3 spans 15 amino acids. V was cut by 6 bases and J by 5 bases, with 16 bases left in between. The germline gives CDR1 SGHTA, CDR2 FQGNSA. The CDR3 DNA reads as TGTGCCAGCAGTCACGAGCCCAGGTCAACCGGGGAGCTGTTTTTT. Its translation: CASSHEPRSTGELFF.

The CDR3 DNA reads as TGTGCCAGCAGCCTGCGCGGGACAGGGGAGTTCCCTGGAAACACCATATATTTT. Protein product: CASSLRGTGEFPGNTIYF. This chain uses TRBV7-9 with TRBJ1-3; 10 bases match TRBD1. The V and J ends lost 5 bases and 2 bases, in that order; junction bases with no gene match: 12. Per germline, CDR1 SEHNR and CDR2 FQNEAQ (reference sequence). The CDR3 covers 18 residues.

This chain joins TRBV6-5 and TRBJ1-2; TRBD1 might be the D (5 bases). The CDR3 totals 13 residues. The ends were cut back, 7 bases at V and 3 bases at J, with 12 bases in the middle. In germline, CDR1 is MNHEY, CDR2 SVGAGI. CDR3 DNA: TGTGCCAGCACCCCGGCAGGGCACTATGGCTACACCTTC. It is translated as CASTPAGHYGYTF.

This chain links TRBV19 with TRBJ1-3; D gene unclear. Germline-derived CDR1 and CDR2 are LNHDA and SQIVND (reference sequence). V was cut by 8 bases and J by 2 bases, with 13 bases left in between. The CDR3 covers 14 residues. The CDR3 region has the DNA TGTGCCAGTGGAGGAACTCGGGCTGGAAACACCATATATTTT. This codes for CASGGTRAGNTIYF. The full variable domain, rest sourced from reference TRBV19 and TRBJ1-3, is DGGITQSPKYLFRKEGQNVTLSCEQNLNHDAMYWYRQDPGQGLRLIYYSQIVNDFQKGDIAEGYSVSREKKESFPLTVTSAQKNPTAFYLCASGGTRAGNTIYFGEGSWLTVV.